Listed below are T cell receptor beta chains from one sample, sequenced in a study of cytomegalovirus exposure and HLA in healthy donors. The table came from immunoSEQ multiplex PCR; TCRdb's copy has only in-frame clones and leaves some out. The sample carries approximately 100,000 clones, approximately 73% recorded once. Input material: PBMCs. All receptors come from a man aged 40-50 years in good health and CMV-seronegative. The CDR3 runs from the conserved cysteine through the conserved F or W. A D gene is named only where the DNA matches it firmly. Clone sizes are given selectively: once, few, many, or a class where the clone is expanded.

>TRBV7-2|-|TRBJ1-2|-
TGTGCCAGCAGTCGGGACAACGGGCGCTATGGCTACACCTTC
CASSRDNGRYGYTF
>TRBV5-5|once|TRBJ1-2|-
TGTGCCAGCAGCTTGGTACGGCAGGCGCTTAACTATGGCTACACCTTC
CASSLVRQALNYGYTF
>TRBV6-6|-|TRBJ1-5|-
TGTGCCAGCAGTTTTCCTGTACAGCCCCAGCATTTT
CASSFPVQPQHF
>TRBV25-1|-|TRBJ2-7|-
TGTGCCAGCAGTAGAGGGGGGGAGAACGAGCAGTACTTC
CASSRGGENEQYF
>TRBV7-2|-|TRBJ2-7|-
TGTGCCAGCAGCTTGATTGGGGGAGGATCCTACGAGCAGTACTTC
CASSLIGGGSYEQYF
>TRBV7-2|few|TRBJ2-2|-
TGTGCCAGCAGCTTAATTTTGTTTAGCCTGACGAACACCGGGGAGCTGTTTTTT
CASSLILFSLTNTGELFF
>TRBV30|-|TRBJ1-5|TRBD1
TGTGCCTGGAGTGTACAGGGGAATCAGCCCCAGCATTTT
CAWSVQGNQPQHF
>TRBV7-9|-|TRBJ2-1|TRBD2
TGTGCCAGCAGCTTACTTGCTGAGCGGGGGGGCCGGGGTGAGCAGTTCTTC
CASSLLAERGGRGEQFF
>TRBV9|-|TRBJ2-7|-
TGTGCCAGCAGCGTAGCCGGGACTCCAGGAGGGGAGCAGTACTTC
CASSVAGTPGGEQYF
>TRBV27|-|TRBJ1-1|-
TGTGCCAGCAGTGTTAGCATCCAGACTGAAGCTTTCTTT
CASSVSIQTEAFF
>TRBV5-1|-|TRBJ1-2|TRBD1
TGCGCCAGTAGAAGGACAGGGGATAACTATGGCTACACCTTC
CASRRTGDNYGYTF
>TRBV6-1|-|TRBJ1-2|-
TGTGCCAGCACGTTGGGAGGCTCGAATTATGGCTACACCTTC
CASTLGGSNYGYTF
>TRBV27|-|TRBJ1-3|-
TGTGCCACACAGGGCCCTGGAAACACCATATATTTT
CATQGPGNTIYF
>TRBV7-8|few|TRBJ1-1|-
TGTGCCAGCACACCTACCTTGAACACTGAAGCTTTCTTT
CASTPTLNTEAFF
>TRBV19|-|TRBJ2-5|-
TGTGCCAGTAGTAGCCGGGAAGAGACCCAGTACTTC
CASSSREETQYF